These 11 T cell receptor beta chains came from one sample sequenced in a study of sequential checkpoint blockade in melanoma. Specified treatment: randomized to nivolumab then ipilimumab (arm A) or the reverse (arm B). TCRdb's copy holds only in-frame clones and misses some; the assay was immunoSEQ multiplex PCR. The sample lists 30,000 to 35,000 clones, around 82% occurring once. The specimen comprised CD8+ T cells sorted from blood (inferred from file names), sampled from a patient given nivolumab and ipilimumab in sequence. The receptors originated from a human donor with melanoma.

V usage is TRBV20-1 and J usage is TRBJ2-7; D is perhaps TRBD1 (6 bases). The germline gives CDR1 DFQATT, CDR2 SNEGSKA (reference sequence). This CDR3 region has 11 residues. Trimming took 6 bases from V and 4 from J, leaving 10 bases between them. CDR3 sequence: CSAEDSYEQYF. For the CDR3, the DNA is TGCAGTGCGGAGGACAGTTACGAGCAGTACTTC.

This chain uses TRBV27 with TRBJ2-3; 10 bases match TRBD2. Trimming took 3 bases from V and 6 from J; bases not matched to a gene: 9. The CDR3 consists of 16 residues. CDR1 is MNHEY and CDR2 is SMNVEV in the germline V gene (reference sequence). The CDR3 protein is CASSFGTSAIMDTQYF. The CDR3 nucleotides are TGTGCCAGCAGTTTCGGGACTAGCGCCATCATGGATACGCAGTATTTT.

In its sample, this clone was seen once. DNA for the CDR3: TGTGCCAGCAGTATGACAGGAGCTAACTATGGCTACACCTTC. This encodes CASSMTGANYGYTF. This chain links TRBV27 with TRBJ1-2, with a weak D call TRBD1 (6 bases). V was clipped by 5 bases and J by 0 bases, with 10 bases between them. This CDR3 contains 14 residues. From germline, CDR1 is MNHEY and CDR2 SMNVEV (reference sequence).

The chain recombines TRBV4-1 with TRBJ2-7; 12 positions agree with TRBD2. The CDR3 is 15 amino acids. Trimming at V came to 4 bases and at J to 5 bases, leaving 6 bases not matched to a gene. Germline CDR1 MGHRA, CDR2 YSYEKL. The CDR3: CASSPRLAGVHEQYF. The CDR3 DNA reads as TGCGCCAGCAGCCCGAGACTAGCGGGAGTCCACGAGCAGTACTTC.

CDR3 residues: CAWGGNTEAFF. The DNA for the CDR3 is TGTGCCTGGGGGGGCAACACTGAAGCTTTCTTT. The chain combines TRBV6-1 with TRBJ1-1; maybe TRBD1 (6 bases). V was shortened by 11 bases and J by 2 bases, with 9 bases between the two germline ends. The CDR3 runs 11 residues. Per the germline V gene, CDR1 is MNHNS and CDR2 is SASEGT.

The chain employs TRBV7-8 and TRBJ2-7; possibly TRBD1 for D (6 bases). Trimming stripped 1 base from V and 3 bases from J, with 13 bases between. Germline loops: CDR1 SGHVS, CDR2 FQNEAQ. The CDR3 consists of 15 residues. The CDR3 reads CASSLDQGIYYEQYF. CDR3 DNA: TGTGCCAGCAGCTTAGACCAGGGGATATACTACGAGCAGTACTTC.

The chain carries TRBV11-2 and TRBJ2-7, with 7 bases matching TRBD1. CDR1 and CDR2 (germline): SGHAT, FQNNGV. Trimming took 6 bases from V and 0 from J; bases not matched to a gene: 8. This CDR3 is 15 amino acids long. This chain's CDR3 is CASSLQGQSSYEQYF. CDR3 in DNA: TGTGCCAGCAGTCTACAGGGGCAAAGCTCCTACGAGCAGTACTTC.

The chain has TRBV7-8 and TRBJ1-1, with 7 bases lining up with TRBD1. V shed 5 bases and J 8 bases; nucleotides not matched to a gene: 20. There are 17 residues in the CDR3. CDR1 is SGHVS, CDR2 FQNEAQ, per germline. Written as DNA, the CDR3 is TGTGCCAGCAGCGGGGCCGGGACAGACAGAACAAACGACGAAGCTTTCTTT. Translating gives CASSGAGTDRTNDEAFF.

This sequence joins TRBV5-4 and TRBJ1-2, with D uncertain. V was clipped by 2 bases and J by 0 bases, with 11 bases between them. Germline values: CDR1 SGHNT, CDR2 YYREEE (reference sequence). The CDR3 is 15 residues long. The CDR3 loop reads CASSLTVSANYGYTF. DNA of the CDR3: TGTGCCAGCAGCTTAACAGTCTCAGCTAACTATGGCTACACCTTC.

This chain uses TRBV19 with TRBJ2-1; D unclear. Trimming cost V 4 bases and J 0 bases, with 10 bases left between them. The germline CDR1 and CDR2 sequences are LNHDA and SQIVND (reference sequence). This CDR3 has 15 amino acids. The chain's CDR3 is CASSTLPSSYNEQFF. In DNA form, the CDR3 reads TGTGCCAGTAGTACATTGCCGAGCTCCTACAATGAGCAGTTCTTC.

The rearrangement uses TRBV4-1 and TRBJ1-4; 9 bases are a match to TRBD1. The CDR3 consists of 15 residues. The germline gives CDR1 MGHRA, CDR2 YSYEKL. The V and J ends lost 0 bases and 8 bases, in that order; junction bases with no gene match: 4. For the CDR3, the DNA is TGCGCCAGCAGCCAAGATGAGACAGGGGGAGAAAAACTGTTTTTT. This sequence encodes CASSQDETGGEKLFF.